The sequence of this TCR beta chain was determined in a study of ipilimumab plus nivolumab after autologous stem cell transplantation. Study-wide background: The DLBCL cohort had primary refractory and relapsed disease, with 18-month progression-free survival of around 88% and 27%.

V was trimmed by 2 bases and J by 4 bases, leaving 12 bases between them. In germline, CDR1 is KGHSH, CDR2 LQKENI. The CDR3 is 15 residues long. Profiled with immunoSEQ multiplex PCR; TCRdb holds only in-frame clones, not every one. The repertoire consists of roughly 12,000 clones, with 73% occurring once and the leading ten covering more than 15%. This clonotype originated in a male donor with diffuse large B-cell lymphoma. This chain links TRBV18 with TRBJ2-1; D perhaps matches TRBD1 (6 bases). The source was PBMCs, collected in a trial of ipilimumab plus nivolumab as post-transplant consolidation. This chain's CDR3 is CASSPTQGRYNEQFF. CDR3 bases: TGTGCCAGCTCACCAACACAGGGACGGTACAATGAGCAGTTCTTC. Based on the CDR3 plus reference TRBV18 and TRBJ2-1, the full variable domain is NAGVMQNPRHLVRRRGQEARLRCSPMKGHSHVYWYRQLPEEGLKFMVYLQKENIIDESGMPKERFSAEFPKEGPSILRIQQVVRGDSAAYFCASSPTQGRYNEQFFGPGTRLTVL.